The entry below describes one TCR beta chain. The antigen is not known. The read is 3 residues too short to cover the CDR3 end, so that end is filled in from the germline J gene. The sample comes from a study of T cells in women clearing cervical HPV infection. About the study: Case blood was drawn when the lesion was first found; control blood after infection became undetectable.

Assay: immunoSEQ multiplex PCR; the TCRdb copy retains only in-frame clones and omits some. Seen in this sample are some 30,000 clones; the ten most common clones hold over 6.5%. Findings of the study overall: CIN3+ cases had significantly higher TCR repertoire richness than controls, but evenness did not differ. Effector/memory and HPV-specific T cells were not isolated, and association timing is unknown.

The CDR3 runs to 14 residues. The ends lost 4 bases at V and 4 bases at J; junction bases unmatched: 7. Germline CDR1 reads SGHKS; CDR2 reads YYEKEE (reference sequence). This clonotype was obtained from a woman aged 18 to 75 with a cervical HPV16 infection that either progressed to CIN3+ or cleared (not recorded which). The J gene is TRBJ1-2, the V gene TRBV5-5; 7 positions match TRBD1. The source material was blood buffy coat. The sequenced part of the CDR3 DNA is TGTGCCAGCAGCAGCAACAGGGGCCCCTATGGC. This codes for CASSSNRGPYG. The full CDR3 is CASSSNRGPYGYTF.